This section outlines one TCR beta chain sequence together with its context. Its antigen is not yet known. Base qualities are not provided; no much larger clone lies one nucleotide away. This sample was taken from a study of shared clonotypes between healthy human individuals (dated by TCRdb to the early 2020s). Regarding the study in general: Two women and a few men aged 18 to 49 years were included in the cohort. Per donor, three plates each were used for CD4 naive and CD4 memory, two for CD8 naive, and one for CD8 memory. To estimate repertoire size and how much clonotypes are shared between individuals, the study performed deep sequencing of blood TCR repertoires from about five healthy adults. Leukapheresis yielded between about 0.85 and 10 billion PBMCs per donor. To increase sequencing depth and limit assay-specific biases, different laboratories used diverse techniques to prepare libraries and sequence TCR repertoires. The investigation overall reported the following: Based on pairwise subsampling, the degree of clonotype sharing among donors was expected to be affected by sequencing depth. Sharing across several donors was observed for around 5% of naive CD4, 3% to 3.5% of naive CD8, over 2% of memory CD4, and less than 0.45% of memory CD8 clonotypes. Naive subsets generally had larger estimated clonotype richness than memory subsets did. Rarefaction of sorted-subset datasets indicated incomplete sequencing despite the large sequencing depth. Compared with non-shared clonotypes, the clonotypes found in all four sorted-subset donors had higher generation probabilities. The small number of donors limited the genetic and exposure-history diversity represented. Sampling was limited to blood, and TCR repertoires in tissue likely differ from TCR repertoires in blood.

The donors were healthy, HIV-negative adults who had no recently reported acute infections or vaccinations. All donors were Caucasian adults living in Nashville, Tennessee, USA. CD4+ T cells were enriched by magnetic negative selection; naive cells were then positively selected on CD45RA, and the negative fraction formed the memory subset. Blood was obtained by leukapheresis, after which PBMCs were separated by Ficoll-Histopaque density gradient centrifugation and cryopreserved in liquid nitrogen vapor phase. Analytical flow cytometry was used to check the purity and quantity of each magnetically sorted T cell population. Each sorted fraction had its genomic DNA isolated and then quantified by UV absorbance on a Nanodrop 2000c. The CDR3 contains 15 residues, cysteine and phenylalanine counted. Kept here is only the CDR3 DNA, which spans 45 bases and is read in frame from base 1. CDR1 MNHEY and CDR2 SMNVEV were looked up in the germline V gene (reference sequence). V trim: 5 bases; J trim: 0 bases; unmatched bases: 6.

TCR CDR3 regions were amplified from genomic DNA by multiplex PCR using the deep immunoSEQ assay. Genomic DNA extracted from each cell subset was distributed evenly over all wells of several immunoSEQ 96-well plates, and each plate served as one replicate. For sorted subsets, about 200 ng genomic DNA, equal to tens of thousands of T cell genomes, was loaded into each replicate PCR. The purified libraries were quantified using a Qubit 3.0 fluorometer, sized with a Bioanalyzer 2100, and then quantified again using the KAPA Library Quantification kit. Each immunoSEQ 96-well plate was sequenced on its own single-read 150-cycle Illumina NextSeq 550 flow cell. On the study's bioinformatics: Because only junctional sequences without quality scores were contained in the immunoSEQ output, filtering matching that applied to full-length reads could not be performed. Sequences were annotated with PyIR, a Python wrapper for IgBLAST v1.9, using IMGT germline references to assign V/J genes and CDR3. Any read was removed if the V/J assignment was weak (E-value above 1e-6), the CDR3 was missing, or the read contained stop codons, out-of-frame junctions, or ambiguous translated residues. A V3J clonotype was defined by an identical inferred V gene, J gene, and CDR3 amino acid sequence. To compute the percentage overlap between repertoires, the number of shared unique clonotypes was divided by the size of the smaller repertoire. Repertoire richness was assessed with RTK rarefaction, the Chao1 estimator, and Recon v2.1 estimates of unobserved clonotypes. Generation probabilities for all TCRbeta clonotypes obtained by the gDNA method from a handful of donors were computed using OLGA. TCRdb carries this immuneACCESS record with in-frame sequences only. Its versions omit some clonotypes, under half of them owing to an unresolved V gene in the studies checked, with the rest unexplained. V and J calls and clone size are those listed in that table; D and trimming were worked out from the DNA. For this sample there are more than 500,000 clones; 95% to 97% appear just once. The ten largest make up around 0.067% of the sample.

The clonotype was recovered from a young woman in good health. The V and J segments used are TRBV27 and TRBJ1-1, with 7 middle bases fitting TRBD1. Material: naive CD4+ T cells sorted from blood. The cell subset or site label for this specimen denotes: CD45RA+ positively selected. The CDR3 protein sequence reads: CASSPSGQMNTEAFF. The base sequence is TGTGCCAGCAGTCCATCGGGACAGATGAACACTGAAGCTTTCTTT.